These T cell receptor beta chains were read from a single sample in a study of neurological immune-mediated disorders. TCRdb recomputed calls from the 5' RACE reads with MiXCR, one row per CDR3 protein. The profile shows about 74,000 distinct CDR3 sequences, around 5.2% of them singletons. Sequenced: PBMCs. The receptors stem from a man younger than 35 with multiple sclerosis. Both conserved end residues are trimmed from each CDR3. Clone size is stated in some rows and not others, as once, few, many or a class when expanded.

CDR3: ASSTSETQY; V: TRBV7-2; J: TRBJ2-5; size: many
CDR3: SARSGGDSPLH; V: TRBV20-1; J: TRBJ1-6; size: few
CDR3: ASSSKVGTEAF; V: TRBV12-3/TRBV12-4; J: TRBJ1-1; size: many
CDR3: ASSERASIGGELF; V: TRBV2; J: TRBJ2-2; size: medium-sized
CDR3: ASSEGSYQPQH; V: TRBV9; J: TRBJ1-5; size: many
CDR3: ASSYRGPYEQY; V: TRBV5-5; J: TRBJ2-7; size: many
CDR3: ASSLGAGSPYGYT; V: TRBV5-1; J: TRBJ1-2; size: NA
CDR3: SARERRTGNTGELF; V: TRBV20-1; J: TRBJ2-2; size: many
CDR3: ATSDSSGAGELF; V: TRBV24-1; J: TRBJ2-2; size: many
CDR3: ASRNPGRGLNEQY; V: TRBV5-1; J: TRBJ2-7; size: many
CDR3: SPKLAGGDDTQY; V: TRBV20-1; J: TRBJ2-3; size: medium-sized
CDR3: ASSPRTTNTGELF; V: TRBV5-1; J: TRBJ2-2; size: many
CDR3: ASSVLERNYGYT; V: TRBV5-5; J: TRBJ1-2; size: NA
CDR3: AISTTTDSTDTQY; V: TRBV10-3; J: TRBJ2-3; size: once
CDR3: ATSDRGKAYNEQF; V: TRBV24-1; J: TRBJ2-1; size: many
CDR3: ASSSGPSTDTQY; V: TRBV5-5; J: TRBJ2-3; size: many
CDR3: SVVFFSTDTQY; V: TRBV29-1; J: TRBJ2-3; size: many